What follows is one TCR beta chain and its context. Antigen: not known. This specimen belongs to a study of cytomegalovirus exposure and HLA in healthy donors. Overall study findings and caveats: Most TCR sequences were uncommon, yet certain public TCRs appeared in many donors. Specificity of a few CMV-associated chains for CMV antigens was verified in vitro.

Germline V lookup: CDR1 MGHRA, CDR2 YSYEKL. This CDR3 contains 15 residues. V was clipped by 4 bases and J by 8 bases, with 20 bases between them. Repertoires were generated with immunoSEQ multiplex PCR, while TCRdb's copy carries only in-frame clones and drops some. Of tens of thousands of clones in the sample, around 95% were seen once. The TCR sequence derives from a young man in good health and CMV-seropositive. V gene TRBV4-1 combines with J gene TRBJ1-2; D may be TRBD1 (5 bases). Sequenced input: PBMCs. The CDR3 loop reads CASSPRQRLGGGYTF. The CDR3 region has the DNA TGCGCCAGCAGCCCCCGGCAAAGGCTTGGGGGGGGCTACACCTTC.